Sequencing of this T cell receptor beta chain was carried out in a study of blood T cell repertoires in COVID-19. Overall study: Sample material is recorded as cDNA or gDNA derived from T cells, B-cell-depleted T cells, or PBMCs.

TCRdb keeps only in-frame clones here, not all; method: immunoSEQ multiplex PCR. The sample yields about 360,000 clones, about 83% seen once. This clone was recorded a few times. Trimming took 10 bases from V and 4 from J, leaving 17 bases between them. The CDR3 length is 15 residues. Germline V gene lookup returns CDR1 MNHEY and CDR2 SVGAGI. The sequence was obtained from a man aged 25 to 40 with active or convalescent COVID-19. The J gene is TRBJ1-6, the V gene TRBV6-5, with D hard to call. Sequenced material: peripheral blood. CDR3 loop: CATRSPGGYNSPLHF. The DNA for the CDR3 is TGTGCCACCCGTTCCCCGGGAGGGTATAATTCACCCCTCCACTTT.